One sample yielded the 32 T cell receptor beta chains listed below, sequenced in a study of type 1 and type 2 diabetes patients. The PCR template was genomic DNA. The TCR beta CDR3 region was amplified using 30 forward and 13 reverse primers. Each CDR3 protein gets one entry after TCRdb re-called the multiplex PCR reads with MiXCR. The repertoire consists of around 300,000 distinct CDR3 sequences, with 45% to 60% occurring once and the leading ten covering approximately 14%. Input material: peripheral blood mononuclear cells (PBMCs). Receptors originate from a man between 18 and 35 years old with type 2 diabetes.

This clonotype was seen a handful of times. The chain recombines TRBV20-1 with TRBJ1-6; 9 positions match TRBD1. CDR3 length: 13 residues. J lost 8 bases, V lost 3 bases, and 2 bases had no gene match. The germline CDR1 and CDR2 sequences are DFQATT and SNEGSKA (reference sequence). The CDR3 nucleotides are TGCAGTGCTAGGTGGACAGGGGATTCACCCCTCCACTTT. Its translation: CSARWTGDSPLHF.

This clonotype was picked up a small number of times. This rearrangement joins TRBV24-1 to TRBJ2-5, with 8 nucleotides matching TRBD2. This CDR3 is 15 amino acids long. Germline loops: CDR1 KGHDR, CDR2 SFDVKD. The ends lost 4 bases at V and 0 bases at J; junction bases unmatched: 3. In DNA form, the CDR3 reads TGTGCCACCAGTGACATACTAGCGGACCAAGAGACCCAGTACTTC. This sequence encodes CATSDILADQETQYF.

V and J are TRBV7-2 and TRBJ1-2; 7 bases fit TRBD1. Germline loops: CDR1 SGHTA, CDR2 FQGNSA. This CDR3 is 17 amino acids long. After removal of 2 bases from V and 3 bases from J, the junction contained 12 bases not matched to a gene. The CDR3 reads CASSLRSTGVGDYGYTF. The CDR3 DNA reads as TGTGCCAGCAGCTTAAGATCTACAGGGGTGGGTGACTATGGCTACACCTTC. Together with reference TRBV7-2 and TRBJ1-2, the CDR3 gives the full variable domain: GAGVSQSPSNKVTEKGKDVELRCDPISGHTALYWYRQSLGQGLEFLIYFQGNSAPDKSGLPSDRFSAERTGGSVSTLTIQRTQQEDSAVYLCASSLRSTGVGDYGYTFGSGTRLTVV.

On this clonotype: One end of the junction is discordant with germline, which a read error may explain. This chain's CDR3 is CAGSVGRGSTDTQYF. The CDR3 region has the DNA TGTGCCGGCAGCGTAGGCAGGGGTAGCACAGATACGCAGTATTTT. The chain joins TRBV9 to TRBJ2-3; a weak D match, TRBD1 (6 bases). Per the germline V gene, CDR1 is SGDLS and CDR2 is YYNGEE. The CDR3 covers 15 residues.

This clonotype has just a few counts. The CDR3 region is CASSEGSPGQGYEQYF. DNA for the CDR3: TGTGCCAGCAGTGAAGGTAGTCCGGGACAGGGTTACGAGCAGTACTTC. The J gene is TRBJ2-7, the V gene TRBV6-1; 9 bases agree with TRBD1. This CDR3 spans 16 amino acids. CDR1 is MNHNS and CDR2 is SASEGT in the germline V gene. V was clipped by 1 base and J by 4 bases; unmatched bases: 8.

The J gene is TRBJ2-3, the V gene TRBV6-6; D remains unclear. The V gene lost 5 bases and the J gene lost 1 base, with 16 bases spanning the gap. Germline-derived CDR1 and CDR2 are MNHNY and SVGAGI (reference sequence). This CDR3 is built from 16 residues. The CDR3 DNA sequence: TGTGCCAGCAGTCCAGGTGGGCTCGCTCGCACAGATACGCAGTATTTT. It specifies CASSPGGLARTDTQYF.

This clonotype has only one observation. The chain uses TRBV7-2 and TRBJ2-3; TRBD2 agrees at 7 bases. The CDR3 length is 18 residues. CDR1 and CDR2 from the germline V gene are SGHTA and FQGNSA. V was pared by 3 bases and J by 4 bases, with 16 bases of the junction left unmatched. The CDR3 sequence is CASSFSWKRDFRADTQYF. DNA of the CDR3: TGTGCCAGCAGCTTCTCCTGGAAGCGGGACTTTAGGGCAGATACGCAGTATTTT.

This chain joins TRBV25-1 and TRBJ1-5; D not certain. The length of the CDR3 is 14 residues. Germline V gives CDR1 MGHDK, CDR2 SYGVNS. Trimming stripped 1 base from V and 0 bases from J, with 4 bases between. The CDR3 DNA is TGTGCCAGCAGTGAATGGGGTAGCAATCAGCCCCAGCATTTT. It encodes CASSEWGSNQPQHF.

The chain uses TRBV3-1 and TRBJ2-1; 7 bases are a match to TRBD2. CDR1 is LGHDT, CDR2 YNNKEL, per germline (reference sequence). V shed 0 bases and J 4 bases; nucleotides not matched to a gene: 9. This CDR3 has 17 amino acids. CDR3 sequence reads: CASSQDLAVPIYNEQFF. As DNA, the CDR3 is TGTGCCAGCAGCCAAGATCTAGCGGTGCCGATTTACAATGAGCAGTTCTTC.

The CDR3 sequence: CAWSVSSLWEQFF. The CDR3 bases are TGTGCCTGGAGTGTCAGTAGTCTATGGGAGCAGTTCTTC. The chain combines TRBV30 with TRBJ2-1, with D unclear. The CDR3 spans 13 residues. From germline, CDR1 is GTSNPN and CDR2 SVGIG (reference sequence). V was clipped by 0 bases and J by 10 bases, with 13 bases between them.

This clonotype was counted between two and nine times. CDR3 sequence (DNA): TGTGCCAGCAGTCCCGGGACTAGCTCGGATGAGCAGTTCTTC. Translating it yields CASSPGTSSDEQFF. The chain carries TRBV6-2 or TRBV6-3 and TRBJ2-1; 9 positions agree with TRBD2. In germline, CDR1 is MNHEY, CDR2 SVGEGT. This CDR3 region has 14 residues. J gave up 8 bases and V 5 bases, and 7 bases lay outside the gene matches.

This clonotype has at least ten counts. This chain uses TRBV7-8 with TRBJ2-5, with a weak D call TRBD1 (6 bases). V was trimmed by 1 base and J by 5 bases, leaving 17 bases between them. The CDR3 extends over 16 amino acids. Germline V CDR1 and CDR2: SGHVS, FQNEAQ. The CDR3 DNA reads as TGTGCCAGCAGCTTAGAACGTGTCAGGGGCCGGGAGACCCAGTACTTC. It codes for CASSLERVRGRETQYF.

The sample holds many counts of this clonotype. The chain combines TRBV7-3 with TRBJ2-7, with 11 bases lining up with TRBD2. After removal of 0 bases from V and 5 bases from J, the junction contained 3 bases not matched to a gene. From germline, CDR1 is SGHTA and CDR2 FQGTGA. The length of the CDR3 is 15 residues. DNA of the CDR3: TGTGCCAGCAGCTTAACCGGGACTAGCGGCGACGAGCAGTACTTC. Its translation is CASSLTGTSGDEQYF.

Concerning this clonotype: An end of the junction differs from the germline gene, which may be a read error. The V gene is TRBV7-2, the J gene TRBJ1-4; no reliable D call. The germline CDR1 and CDR2 sequences are SGHTA and FQGNSA. The CDR3 consists of 19 residues. The CDR3: CASSLAVVRSATTNGKLFF. In DNA form, the CDR3 reads TGTGCCAGCAGCTTAGCGGTCGTACGGTCAGCGACAACTAATGGAAAACTGTTTTTT.

V gene TRBV20-1 combines with J gene TRBJ2-7; unclear D gene. Near its end, the DNA agrees better with TRBJ2-1, so the J call may be wrong. Per the germline V gene, CDR1 is DFQATT and CDR2 is SNEGSKA (reference sequence). This CDR3 has 13 amino acids. The CDR3 nucleotides are TGCAGTGCTAGAGTATACGGAATAGGAGAGCAGTTCTTC. As protein: CSARVYGIGEQFF.

This clonotype was detected a few times. The chain couples TRBV6-5 to TRBJ2-2, with D perhaps given as TRBD1 or TRBD2 (5 bases each). The CDR3 is 16 residues long. Looked up from germline, CDR1 is MNHEY and CDR2 is SVGAGI. Trimming cost V 8 bases and J 5 bases, with 21 bases left between them. This chain's CDR3 is CASGLLEGPSTGELFF. The CDR3 nucleotides are TGTGCCAGCGGACTTCTCGAGGGGCCCTCTACCGGGGAGCTGTTTTTT.

This clonotype was observed a handful of times. The chain joins TRBV15 to TRBJ2-1, with 10 nucleotides matching TRBD2. Germline V gene sequence: CDR1 LNHNV, CDR2 YYDKDF (reference sequence). The J segment lost 5 bases and the V segment lost 3 bases, leaving 7 bases of the junction unmatched. The CDR3 loop spans 16 amino acids. CDR3 DNA: TGTGCCACCAGCAGGCTTGCACTAGCGGGGCACAATGAGCAGTTCTTC. This translates into CATSRLALAGHNEQFF.

This clonotype was observed a handful of times. This sequence joins TRBV10-2 and TRBJ2-7; 11 bases agree with TRBD2. J gave up 1 base and V 8 bases, and 7 bases lay outside the gene matches. Per germline, CDR1 WSHSY and CDR2 SAAADI. There are 15 residues in the CDR3. CDR3 amino acids: CASSETSGISYEQYF. The CDR3 nucleotides are TGCGCCAGCTCCGAGACTAGCGGGATTTCCTACGAGCAGTACTTC.

This clonotype was found once. The chain recombines TRBV7-6 with TRBJ2-7; TRBD1 matches at 10 bases. Germline lookup yields CDR1 SGHVS and CDR2 FNYEAQ. This CDR3 spans 14 amino acids. J lost 7 bases, V lost 3 bases, and 6 bases had no gene match. In DNA form, the CDR3 reads TGTGCCAGCAGCTTCGCCGGGACAGGGGAGGAGCAGTACTTC. Its translation: CASSFAGTGEEQYF.

This clonotype showed up many times. The chain combines TRBV30 with TRBJ1-2; no definite D call. V dropped 1 base and J dropped 5 bases, with 14 bases sitting between them. Germline CDR1 GTSNPN, CDR2 SVGIG (reference sequence). The length of the CDR3 is 14 residues. In DNA, the CDR3 is TGTGCCTGGAGTGCCCCCCGGGCGAGGTATGGCTACACCTTC. Translation: CAWSAPRARYGYTF.

The chain combines TRBV6-2 or TRBV6-3 with TRBJ2-7; D is unresolved. Trimming stripped 2 bases from V and 0 bases from J, with 2 bases between. The germline V gene has CDR1 MNHEY and CDR2 SVGEGT. CDR3 length: 12 residues. The CDR3 nucleotides read TGTGCCAGCAGTTACGTCTCCTACGAGCAGTACTTC. The encoded protein is CASSYVSYEQYF.

This clonotype was seen a handful of times. The V and J genes are TRBV4-1 and TRBJ2-4; D not certain. This CDR3 comprises 13 residues. Per germline, CDR1 MGHRA and CDR2 YSYEKL. V was pared by 5 bases and J by 8 bases, with 13 bases between. CDR3 in amino acids: CASSFLLRDIQYF. As DNA, the CDR3 is TGCGCCAGCAGCTTCCTACTTCGGGACATTCAGTACTTC.

J is TRBJ2-7 and V is TRBV10-2; tentatively, D is TRBD1 or TRBD2 (5 bases each). V lost 6 bases to trimming and J lost 3 bases, with 18 bases between them. The CDR3 loop spans 15 amino acids. Germline V gene data show CDR1 as WSHSY and CDR2 as SAAADI. Here the CDR3 DNA reads TGCGCCAGCAGGGATCCCGGGGCAGATAGCTACGAGCAGTACTTC. Residues: CASRDPGADSYEQYF.

This clonotype was observed a few times. The V gene is TRBV18, the J gene TRBJ1-1, with a possible D match to TRBD1 (5 bases). CDR3 size: 13 residues. Germline CDR1 is KGHSH and CDR2 is LQKENI. The V end was cut by 3 bases, the J end by 0 bases, with 5 bases between. As DNA, the CDR3 is TGTGCCAGCTCACCGGGACTGAACACTGAAGCTTTCTTT. This sequence encodes CASSPGLNTEAFF.

The rearrangement links TRBV6-9 to TRBJ2-1; 8 nucleotides align to TRBD2. The CDR3 is made up of 12 amino acids. Per germline, CDR1 MNHGY and CDR2 SVAAGI. Trimming removed 7 bases from V and 8 bases from J; junction bases left unmatched: 4. CDR3 in DNA: TGTGCCAGCACCTTAGCGGGATATGAGCAGTTCTTC. Amino acids: CASTLAGYEQFF.

There are a few counts of this clonotype. The CDR3 DNA follows: TGTGCCAGTAGAACCAAGGACAGCGAAATCTATGGCTACACCTTC. Its translation: CASRTKDSEIYGYTF. The chain joins TRBV19 to TRBJ1-2, with a tentative D call TRBD1 (6 bases). Germline lookup yields CDR1 LNHDA and CDR2 SQIVND (reference sequence). The CDR3 has 15 residues. V lost 6 bases and J lost 4, with 18 bases in between.

The rearrangement joins TRBV7-2 to TRBJ1-1, with D unclear. The CDR3 runs 14 residues. Trimming shortened V by 0 bases and J by 11 bases, and 16 bases separated the two germline ends. Germline CDR1 is SGHTA and CDR2 is FQGNSA. The CDR3 is CASSLAQQRITAFF. The CDR3 coding sequence is TGTGCCAGCAGCTTAGCGCAGCAGCGTATTACGGCTTTCTTT.

The chain combines TRBV30 with TRBJ1-4; 9 positions agree with TRBD1. V trimming: 3 bases; J trimming: 10 bases; junction bases outside the gene matches: 6. The CDR3 covers 13 residues. Germline V gene sequence: CDR1 GTSNPN, CDR2 SVGIG (reference sequence). This CDR3 is CAWRGQGRGKLFF. CDR3 DNA sequence: TGTGCCTGGAGGGGACAGGGACGGGGAAAACTGTTTTTT.

CDR3 in DNA: TGTGCCAGCAGTTTCGAGGGGGATGAGCAGTTCTTC. Amino acids: CASSFEGDEQFF. The J gene is TRBJ2-1, the V gene TRBV12-3 or TRBV12-4; tentative D call: TRBD1 (6 bases). V dropped 3 bases and J dropped 8 bases, with 8 bases sitting between them. The CDR3 contains 12 residues.

This sequence joins TRBV6-4 and TRBJ2-3, with 8 bases lining up with TRBD1. The CDR3 spans 15 residues. Unmatched junction bases numbered 5, after V lost 6 bases and J lost 0 bases. Germline V gene sequence: CDR1 MRHNA, CDR2 SNTAGT. This CDR3 is CASSQTGASTDTQYF. The CDR3 DNA sequence: TGTGCCAGCAGCCAGACAGGGGCGAGCACAGATACGCAGTATTTT.

This clonotype has a handful of counts. The chain recombines TRBV2 with TRBJ2-1; D uncertain. The CDR3 totals 15 residues. Germline V gene data show CDR1 as SNHLY and CDR2 as FYNNEI. V was trimmed by 2 bases and J by 7 bases, leaving 15 bases between them. CDR3 nucleotide sequence: TGTGCCAGCAGTGAAAGTTGGGGAAGTGGGAATGAGCAGTTCTTC. Translating it yields CASSESWGSGNEQFF.

The chain recombines TRBV7-2 with TRBJ2-3; no reliable D call. Trimming left V 1 base short and J 6 bases short, with 11 bases between. Germline loops: CDR1 SGHTA, CDR2 FQGNSA. The CDR3 sequence is 14 residues long. The DNA of the CDR3 is TGTGCCAGCAGCTTAGACGGAGTCAAGGATACGCAGTATTTT. It yields the protein CASSLDGVKDTQYF.